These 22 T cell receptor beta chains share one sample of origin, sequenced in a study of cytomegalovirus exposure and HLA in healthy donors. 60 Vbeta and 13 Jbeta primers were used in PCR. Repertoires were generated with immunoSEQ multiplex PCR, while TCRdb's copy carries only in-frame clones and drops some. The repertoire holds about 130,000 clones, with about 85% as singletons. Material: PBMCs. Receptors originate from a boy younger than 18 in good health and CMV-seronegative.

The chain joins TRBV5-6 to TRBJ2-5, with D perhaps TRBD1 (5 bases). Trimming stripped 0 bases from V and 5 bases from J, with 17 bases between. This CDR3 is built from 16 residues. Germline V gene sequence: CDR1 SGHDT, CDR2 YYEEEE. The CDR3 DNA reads TGTGCCAGCAGCTTGGAGGTGGGGCAGGGTGGCGAGACCCAGTACTTC. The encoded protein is CASSLEVGQGGETQYF.

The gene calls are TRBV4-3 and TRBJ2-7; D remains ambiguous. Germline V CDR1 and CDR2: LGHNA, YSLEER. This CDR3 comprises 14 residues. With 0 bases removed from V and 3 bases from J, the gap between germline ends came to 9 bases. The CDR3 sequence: CASSQDRYYYEQYF. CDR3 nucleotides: TGCGCCAGCAGCCAAGATCGGTACTACTACGAGCAGTACTTC.

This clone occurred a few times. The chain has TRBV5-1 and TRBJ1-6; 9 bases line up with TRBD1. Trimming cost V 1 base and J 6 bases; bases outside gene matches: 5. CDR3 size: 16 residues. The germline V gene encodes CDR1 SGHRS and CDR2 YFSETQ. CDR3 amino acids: CASSLFWDRANSPLHF. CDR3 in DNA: TGCGCCAGCAGCTTGTTTTGGGACAGGGCTAATTCACCCCTCCACTTT.

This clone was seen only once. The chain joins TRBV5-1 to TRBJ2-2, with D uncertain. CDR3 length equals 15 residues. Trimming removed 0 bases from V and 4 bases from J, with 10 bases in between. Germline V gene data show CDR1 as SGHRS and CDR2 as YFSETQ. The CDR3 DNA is TGCGCCAGCAGCTTGGGGCAGGTTATCACCGGGGAGCTGTTTTTT. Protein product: CASSLGQVITGELFF.

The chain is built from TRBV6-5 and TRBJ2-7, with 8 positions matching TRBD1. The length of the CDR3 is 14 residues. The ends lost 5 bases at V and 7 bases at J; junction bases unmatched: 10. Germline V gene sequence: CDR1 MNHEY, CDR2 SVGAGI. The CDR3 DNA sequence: TGTGCCAGCAGTATAGGACAGGGTGGTAGAGAGCAGTACTTC. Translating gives CASSIGQGGREQYF.

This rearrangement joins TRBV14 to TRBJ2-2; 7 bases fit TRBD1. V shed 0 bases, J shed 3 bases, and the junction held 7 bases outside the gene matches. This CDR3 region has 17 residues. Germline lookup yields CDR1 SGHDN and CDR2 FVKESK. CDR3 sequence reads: CASSQDRQGFYTGELFF. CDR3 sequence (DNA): TGTGCCAGCAGCCAAGACCGACAGGGCTTTTACACCGGGGAGCTGTTTTTT. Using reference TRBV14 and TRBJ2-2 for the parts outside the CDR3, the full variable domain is EAGVTQFPSHSVIEKGQTVTLRCDPISGHDNLYWYRRVMGKEIKFLLHFVKESKQDESGMPNNRFLAERTGGTYSTLKVQPAELEDSGVYFCASSQDRQGFYTGELFFGEGSRLTVL.

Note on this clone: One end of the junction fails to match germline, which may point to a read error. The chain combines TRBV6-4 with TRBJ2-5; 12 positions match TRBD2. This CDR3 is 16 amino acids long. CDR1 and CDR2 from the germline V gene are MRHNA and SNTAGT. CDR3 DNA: TGTGCCAGCAATGACGTGGCTAGCGGGAGGGGGGAGACCCAGTACTTC. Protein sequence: CASNDVASGRGETQYF.

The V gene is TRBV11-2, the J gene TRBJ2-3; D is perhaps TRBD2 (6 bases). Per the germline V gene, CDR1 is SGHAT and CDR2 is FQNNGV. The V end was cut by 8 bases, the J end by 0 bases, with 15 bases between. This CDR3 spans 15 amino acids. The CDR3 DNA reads TGTGCCAGCCGACCGAGTGGGAGGAGCACAGATACGCAGTATTTT. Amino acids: CASRPSGRSTDTQYF.

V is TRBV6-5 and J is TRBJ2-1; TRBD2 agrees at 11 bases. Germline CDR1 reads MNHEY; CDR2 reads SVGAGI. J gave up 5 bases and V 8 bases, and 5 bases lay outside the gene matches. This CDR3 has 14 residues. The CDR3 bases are TGTGCCAGCGGACCGGGACTAGCGGACAATGAGCAGTTCTTC. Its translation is CASGPGLADNEQFF.

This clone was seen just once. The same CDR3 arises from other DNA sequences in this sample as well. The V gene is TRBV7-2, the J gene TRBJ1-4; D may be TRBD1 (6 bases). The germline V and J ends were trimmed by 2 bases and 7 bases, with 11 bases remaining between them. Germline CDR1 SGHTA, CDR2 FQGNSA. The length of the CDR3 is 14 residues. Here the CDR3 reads CASSLSGVGEKLFF. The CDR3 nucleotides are TGTGCCAGCAGCTTATCAGGGGTCGGTGAAAAACTGTTTTTT.

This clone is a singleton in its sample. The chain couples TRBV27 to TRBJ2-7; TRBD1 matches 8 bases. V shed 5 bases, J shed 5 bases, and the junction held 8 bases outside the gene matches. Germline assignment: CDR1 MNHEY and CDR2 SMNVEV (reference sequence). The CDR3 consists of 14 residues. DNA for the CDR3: TGTGCCAGCAGTCCAGCGACAGGGGAGGACGAGCAGTACTTC. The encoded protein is CASSPATGEDEQYF.

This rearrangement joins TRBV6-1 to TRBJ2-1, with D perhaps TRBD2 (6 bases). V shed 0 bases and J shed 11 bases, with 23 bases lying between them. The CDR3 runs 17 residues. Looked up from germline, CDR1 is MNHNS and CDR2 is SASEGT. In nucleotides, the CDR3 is TGTGCCAGCAGTGAAGCCCCTCTTCAAGGACTATACGTCCAGCAGTTCTTC. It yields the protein CASSEAPLQGLYVQQFF.

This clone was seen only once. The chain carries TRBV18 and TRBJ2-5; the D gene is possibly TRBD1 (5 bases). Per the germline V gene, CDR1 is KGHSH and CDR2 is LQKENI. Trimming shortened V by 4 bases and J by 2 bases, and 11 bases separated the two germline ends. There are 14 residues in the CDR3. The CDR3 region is CASSRVQGQETQYF. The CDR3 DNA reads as TGTGCCAGCTCACGCGTTCAGGGACAAGAGACCCAGTACTTC.

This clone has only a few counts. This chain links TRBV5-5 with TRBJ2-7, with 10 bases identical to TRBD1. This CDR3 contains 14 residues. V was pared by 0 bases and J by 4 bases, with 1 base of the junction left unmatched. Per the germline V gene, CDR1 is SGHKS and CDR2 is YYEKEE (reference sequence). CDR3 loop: CASSLGQGAYEQYF. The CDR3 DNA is TGTGCCAGCAGCTTGGGACAGGGGGCGTACGAGCAGTACTTC.

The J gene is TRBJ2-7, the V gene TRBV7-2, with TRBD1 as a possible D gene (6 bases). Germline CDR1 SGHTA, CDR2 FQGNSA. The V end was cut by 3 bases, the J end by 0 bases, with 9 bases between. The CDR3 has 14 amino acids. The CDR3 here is CASSFGQSSYEQYF. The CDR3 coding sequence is TGTGCCAGCAGCTTCGGACAGAGCTCCTACGAGCAGTACTTC.

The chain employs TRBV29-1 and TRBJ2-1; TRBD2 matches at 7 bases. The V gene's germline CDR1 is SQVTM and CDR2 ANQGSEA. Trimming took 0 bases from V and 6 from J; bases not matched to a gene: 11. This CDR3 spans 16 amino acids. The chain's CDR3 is CSVEDLSGELFNEQFF. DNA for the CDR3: TGCAGCGTTGAAGATCTCAGCGGGGAACTCTTCAATGAGCAGTTCTTC.

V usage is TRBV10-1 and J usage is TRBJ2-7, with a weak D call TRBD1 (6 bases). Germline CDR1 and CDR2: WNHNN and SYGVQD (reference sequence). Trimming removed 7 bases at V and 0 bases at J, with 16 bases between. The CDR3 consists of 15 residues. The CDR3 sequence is CASTWTERNSYEQYF. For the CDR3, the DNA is TGCGCCAGCACTTGGACAGAGAGGAACTCCTACGAGCAGTACTTC.

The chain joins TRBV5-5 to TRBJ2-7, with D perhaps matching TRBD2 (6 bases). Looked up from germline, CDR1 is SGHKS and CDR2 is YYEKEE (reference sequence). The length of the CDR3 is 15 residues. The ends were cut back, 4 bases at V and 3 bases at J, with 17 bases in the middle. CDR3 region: CASSARGTAGYEQYF. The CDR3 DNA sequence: TGTGCCAGCAGCGCCCGGGGGACGGCGGGCTACGAGCAGTACTTC.

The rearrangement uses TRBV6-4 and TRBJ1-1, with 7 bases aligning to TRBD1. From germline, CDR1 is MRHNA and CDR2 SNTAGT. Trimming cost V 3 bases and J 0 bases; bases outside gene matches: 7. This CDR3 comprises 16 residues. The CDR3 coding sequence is TGTGCCAGCAGTGAACCGGGACAGAGCATGAACACTGAAGCTTTCTTT. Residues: CASSEPGQSMNTEAFF.

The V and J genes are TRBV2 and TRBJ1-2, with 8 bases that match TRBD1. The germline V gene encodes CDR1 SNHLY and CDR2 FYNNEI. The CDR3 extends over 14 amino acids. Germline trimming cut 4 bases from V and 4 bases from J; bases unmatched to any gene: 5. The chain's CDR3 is CASSVTGGIYGYTF. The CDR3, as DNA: TGTGCCAGCAGTGTCACAGGGGGAATCTATGGCTACACCTTC.

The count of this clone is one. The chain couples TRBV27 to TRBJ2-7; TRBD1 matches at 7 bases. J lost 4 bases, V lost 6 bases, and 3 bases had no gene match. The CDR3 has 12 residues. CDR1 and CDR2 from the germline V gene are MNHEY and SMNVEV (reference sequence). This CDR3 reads CASRGTDYEQYF. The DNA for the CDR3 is TGTGCCAGCAGGGGGACAGATTACGAGCAGTACTTC.

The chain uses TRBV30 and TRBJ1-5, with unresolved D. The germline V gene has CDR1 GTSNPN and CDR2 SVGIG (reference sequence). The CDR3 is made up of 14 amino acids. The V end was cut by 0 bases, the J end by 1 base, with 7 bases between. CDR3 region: CAWSVASSNQPQHF. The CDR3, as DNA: TGTGCCTGGAGTGTAGCAAGCAGCAATCAGCCCCAGCATTTT.